The entry that follows covers one TCR beta chain sequence. The data originate from a study of shared clonotypes between healthy human individuals. Naive CD8 isolation took CD45RO-negative cells positively selected for CCR7 and excluded terminally differentiated effector memory CD45RA+ cells. The donor cohort consisted entirely of Caucasian adults residing in Nashville, Tennessee. Clones were sequenced by immunoSEQ multiplex PCR, and TCRdb holds only the in-frame ones, with some missing. The table shows 1.5 million to 2.5 million clones, with 85% to 95% occurring only once. The sequence came from a man between 18 and 35 years old in good health. The sample consisted of naive CD8+ T cells sorted from blood.

CDR3 nucleotides: TGCGCCAGCAGTTCGGAGAGTAGGGTGTCTGAAGCTTTCTTT. Encoded protein: CASSSESRVSEAFF. V gene TRBV10-2 combines with J gene TRBJ1-1; D is undetermined. Germline CDR1 and CDR2: WSHSY and SAAADI. Trimming took off 5 bases at V and 6 bases at J, with 16 bases between the two ends. The CDR3 totals 14 residues.